This entry is about one TCR beta chain. Its antigen is still unknown. This specimen comes from a study of CXCR3-negative and CXCR3-positive naive CD8 T cells. Study outcomes and limitations: Naive subsets were similarly diverse, while memory CD8+ repertoires were much less diverse.

TRB cDNA libraries were made by UMI-labeled 5' RACE. TCRdb re-called the 5' RACE reads and shows each CDR3 protein once, DNA omitted. In all, the sample yields more than 45,000 distinct CDR3 sequences. This CDR3 is built from 15 residues. The germline CDR1 and CDR2 sequences are SGHKS and YYEKEE (reference sequence). The source material was naive CXCR3- CD8+ T cells from blood. Subset in this sample: CD45RO-CCR7+CD27+CD95- naive CD8+ T cells lacking CXCR3 (TNR3-). The chain couples TRBV5-5 to TRBJ2-5; no DNA is available, so the TRBD2 call from TCRdb remains unchecked. The TCR was taken from a human donor in good health. Some clones in this sample may be carry-over from other donors' samples. This CDR3 is CASSLGGGLQETQYF.